The clone carrying this T cell receptor beta chain was observed a handful of times. This record belongs to a study of T cells in Graves' hyperthyroidism and ophthalmopathy. Researchers took RNA transcripts and amplified the TCR beta CDR3 regions from them. Researchers ran a first-round RT-PCR on the TCR CDR3 using the HTBI primer set. Using its own MiXCR run on the multiplex PCR reads, TCRdb lists one record per CDR3 protein. The repertoire holds roughly 500,000 distinct CDR3 sequences, with 46% as singletons. This CDR3 is built from 14 residues. The V gene end was trimmed by 5 bases and the J gene end by 4 bases; junction bases not matched to a gene: 7. Germline V gives CDR1 DFQATT, CDR2 SNEGSKA (reference sequence).

This clonotype originated in an adult woman with Graves' disease, either hyperthyroidism or ophthalmopathy (not recorded which). The genes are TRBV20-1 and TRBJ1-4, with TRBD1 matching over 7 bases. The sequenced sample consisted of peripheral blood or thyroid tissue (not recorded which). The CDR3 bases are TGCAGTGCTGTTGGGACAGCTATTAATGAAAAACTGTTTTTT. Encoded protein: CSAVGTAINEKLFF.